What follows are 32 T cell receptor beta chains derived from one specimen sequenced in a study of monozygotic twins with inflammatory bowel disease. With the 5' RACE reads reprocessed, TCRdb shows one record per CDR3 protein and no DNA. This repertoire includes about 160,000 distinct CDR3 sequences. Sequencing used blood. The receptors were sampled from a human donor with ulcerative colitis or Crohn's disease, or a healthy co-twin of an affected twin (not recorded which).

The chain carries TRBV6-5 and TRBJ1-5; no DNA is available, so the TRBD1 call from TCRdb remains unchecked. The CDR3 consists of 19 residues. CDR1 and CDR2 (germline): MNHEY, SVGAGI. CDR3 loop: CASSYLRTGDLYSNQPQHF.

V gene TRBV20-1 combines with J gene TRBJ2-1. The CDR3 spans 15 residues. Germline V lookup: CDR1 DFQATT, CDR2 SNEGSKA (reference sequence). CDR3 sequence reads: CSARDRRTSNNEQFF.

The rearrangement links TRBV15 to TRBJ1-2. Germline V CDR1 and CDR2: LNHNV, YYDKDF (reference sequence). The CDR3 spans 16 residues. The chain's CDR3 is CATSRGLLASVYGYTF.

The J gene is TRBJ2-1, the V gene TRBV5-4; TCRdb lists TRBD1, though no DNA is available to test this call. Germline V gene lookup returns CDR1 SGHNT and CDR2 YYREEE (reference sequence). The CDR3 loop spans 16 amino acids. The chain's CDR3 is CASSLGEGANYNEQFF.

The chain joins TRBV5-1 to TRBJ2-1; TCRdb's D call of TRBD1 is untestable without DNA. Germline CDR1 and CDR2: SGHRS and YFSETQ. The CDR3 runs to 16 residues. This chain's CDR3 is CASSWFQGGGYNEQFF.

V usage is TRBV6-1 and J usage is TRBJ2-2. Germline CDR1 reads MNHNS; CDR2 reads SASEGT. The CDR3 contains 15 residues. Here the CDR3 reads CASSPDGWNTGELFF.

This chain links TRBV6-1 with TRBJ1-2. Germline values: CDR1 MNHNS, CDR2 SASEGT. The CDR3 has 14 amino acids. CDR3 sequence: CASNPRGQSYGYTF.

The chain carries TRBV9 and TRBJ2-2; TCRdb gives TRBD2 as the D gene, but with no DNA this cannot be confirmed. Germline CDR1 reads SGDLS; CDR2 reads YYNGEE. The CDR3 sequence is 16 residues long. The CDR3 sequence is CASSSPGGGGVGELFF.

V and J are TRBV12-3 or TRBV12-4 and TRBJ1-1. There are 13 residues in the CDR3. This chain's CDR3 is CASTQAVNTEAFF.

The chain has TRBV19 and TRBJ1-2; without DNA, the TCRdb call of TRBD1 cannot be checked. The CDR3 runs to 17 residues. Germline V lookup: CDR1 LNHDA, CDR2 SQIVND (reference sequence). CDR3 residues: CASSMGQGTTVAYGYTF.

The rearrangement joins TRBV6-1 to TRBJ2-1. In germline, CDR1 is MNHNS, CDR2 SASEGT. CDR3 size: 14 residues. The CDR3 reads CASSETSSYNEQFF.

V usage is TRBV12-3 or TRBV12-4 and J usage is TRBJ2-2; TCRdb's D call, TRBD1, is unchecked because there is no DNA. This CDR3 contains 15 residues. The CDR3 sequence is CASTACGQRPGELFF.

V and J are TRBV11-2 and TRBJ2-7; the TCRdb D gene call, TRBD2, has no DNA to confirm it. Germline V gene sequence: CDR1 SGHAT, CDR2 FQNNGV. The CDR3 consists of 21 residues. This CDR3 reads CASIVLSDGTLGLAGAYEQYF.

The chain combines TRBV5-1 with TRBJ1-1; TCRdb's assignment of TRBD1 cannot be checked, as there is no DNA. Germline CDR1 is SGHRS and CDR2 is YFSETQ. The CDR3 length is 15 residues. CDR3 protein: CASSIAGHTNTEAFF.

CDR3: CASSQASGGGYTF. The chain recombines TRBV19 with TRBJ1-2; with no DNA, the TCRdb D assignment of TRBD1 cannot be verified. This CDR3 region has 13 residues. Germline lookup yields CDR1 LNHDA and CDR2 SQIVND (reference sequence).

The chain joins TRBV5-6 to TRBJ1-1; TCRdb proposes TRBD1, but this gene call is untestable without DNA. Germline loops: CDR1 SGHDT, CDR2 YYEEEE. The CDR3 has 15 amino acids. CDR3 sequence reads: CASSLELGGSTEAFF.

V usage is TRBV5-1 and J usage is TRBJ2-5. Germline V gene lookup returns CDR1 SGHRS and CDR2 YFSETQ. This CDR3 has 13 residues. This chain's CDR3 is CASSYSRVETQYF.

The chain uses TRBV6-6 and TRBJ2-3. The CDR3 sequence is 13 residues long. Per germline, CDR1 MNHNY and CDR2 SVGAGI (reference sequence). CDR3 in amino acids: CASSPTAADTQYF.

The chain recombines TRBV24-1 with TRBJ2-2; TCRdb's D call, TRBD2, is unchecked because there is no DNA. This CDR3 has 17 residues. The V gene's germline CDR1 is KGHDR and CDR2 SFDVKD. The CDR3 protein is CATSDPGLAGVTGELFF.

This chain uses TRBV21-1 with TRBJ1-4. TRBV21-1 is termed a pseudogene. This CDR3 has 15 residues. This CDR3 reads CASSSYRASQEKLFF.

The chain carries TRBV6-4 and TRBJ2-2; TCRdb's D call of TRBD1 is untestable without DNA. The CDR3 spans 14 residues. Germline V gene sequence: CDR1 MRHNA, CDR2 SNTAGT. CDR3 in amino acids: CASSPWTNTGELFF.

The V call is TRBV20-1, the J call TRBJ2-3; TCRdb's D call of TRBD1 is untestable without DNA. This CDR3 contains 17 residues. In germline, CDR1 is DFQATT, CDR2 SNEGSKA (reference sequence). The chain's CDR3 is CSAPGWAGEGSTDTQYF.

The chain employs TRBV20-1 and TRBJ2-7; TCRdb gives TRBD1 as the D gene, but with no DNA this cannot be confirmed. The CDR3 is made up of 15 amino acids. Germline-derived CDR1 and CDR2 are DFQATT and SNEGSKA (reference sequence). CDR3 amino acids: CSARDSSGQHYEQYF.

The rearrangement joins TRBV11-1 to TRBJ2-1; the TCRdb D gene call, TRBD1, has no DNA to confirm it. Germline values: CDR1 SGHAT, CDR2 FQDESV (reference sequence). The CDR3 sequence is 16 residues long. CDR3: CASSLEGGEHYNEQFF. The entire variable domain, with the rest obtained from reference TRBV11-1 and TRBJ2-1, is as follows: EAEVAQSPRYKITEKSQAVAFWCDPISGHATLYWYRQILGQGPELLVQFQDESVVDDSQLPKDRFSAERLKGVDSTLKIQPAELGDSAMYLCASSLEGGEHYNEQFFGPGTRLTVL.

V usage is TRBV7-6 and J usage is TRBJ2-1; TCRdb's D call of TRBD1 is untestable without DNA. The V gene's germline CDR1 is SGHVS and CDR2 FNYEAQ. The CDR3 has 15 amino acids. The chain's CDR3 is CASSARWDNSLEQFF.

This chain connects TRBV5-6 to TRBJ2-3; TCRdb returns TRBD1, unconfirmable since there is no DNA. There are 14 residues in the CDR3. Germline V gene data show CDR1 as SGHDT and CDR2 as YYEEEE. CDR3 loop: CASSPYGGADTQYF. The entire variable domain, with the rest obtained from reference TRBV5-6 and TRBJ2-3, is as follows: DAGVTQSPTHLIKTRGQQVTLRCSPKSGHDTVSWYQQALGQGPQFIFQYYEEEERQRGNFPDRFSGHQFPNYSSELNVNALLLGDSALYLCASSPYGGADTQYFGPGTRLTVL.

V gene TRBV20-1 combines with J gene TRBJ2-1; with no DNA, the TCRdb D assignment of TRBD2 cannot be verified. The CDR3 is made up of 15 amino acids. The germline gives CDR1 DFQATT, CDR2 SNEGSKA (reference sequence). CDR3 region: CSARERTSGSNEQFF.

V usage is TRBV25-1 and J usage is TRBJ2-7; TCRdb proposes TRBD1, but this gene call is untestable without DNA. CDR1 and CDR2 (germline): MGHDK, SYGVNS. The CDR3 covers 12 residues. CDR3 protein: CASRQGASEQYF.

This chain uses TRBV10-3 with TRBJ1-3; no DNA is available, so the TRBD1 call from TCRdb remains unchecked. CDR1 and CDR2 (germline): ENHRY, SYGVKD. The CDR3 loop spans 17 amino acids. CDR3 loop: CAIRQGPDNLLGNTIYF.

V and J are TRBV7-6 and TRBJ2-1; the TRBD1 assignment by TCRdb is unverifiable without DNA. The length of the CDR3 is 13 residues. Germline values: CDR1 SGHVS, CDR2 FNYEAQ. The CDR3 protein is CASSHHRVNEQFF.

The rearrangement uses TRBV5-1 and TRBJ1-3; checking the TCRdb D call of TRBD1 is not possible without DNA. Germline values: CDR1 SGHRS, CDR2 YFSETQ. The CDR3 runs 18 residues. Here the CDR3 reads CASSVQPQGSGSGNTIYF.

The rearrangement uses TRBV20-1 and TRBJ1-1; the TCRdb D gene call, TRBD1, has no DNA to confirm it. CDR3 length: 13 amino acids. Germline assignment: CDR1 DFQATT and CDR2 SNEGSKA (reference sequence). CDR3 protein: CSASVWGRTEAFF.